This T cell receptor (beta chain) was sequenced for a study of identical twins (TCRdb year 2016). Regarding the complete study: The study deep-sequenced TCR alpha and beta repertoires from monozygotic twins, unrelated adults of various ages and cord blood to test whether fetal clonotypes persist. To rule out contamination, the twin experiments were replicated at different times with different library preparation protocols. Paper-wide results and their limitations: Conclusions relied on cross-sectional statistical analysis, since the same donors could not be followed over many years. Fewer insertions were carried by abundant cord blood beta clonotypes, a similar but weaker trend appeared in young adult naive repertoires, and no such trend appeared in memory repertoires. Out-of-frame TCR alpha sequences shared between twins showed an excess of low generation-probability sequences compared with coincidental sharing between unrelated individuals. A weaker excess of twin sharing was found in beta out-of-frame sequences because the signal-to-noise ratio was lowered by fewer shared sequences. In monozygotic twins, out-of-frame TCR alpha sharing was systematically underestimated by recombination models, although the models agreed with sharing between unrelated individuals. Zero-insertion analyses could be partly confounded by invariant T cells such as MAIT and iNKT, though diverse VJ usage argued against such confounding for most clonotypes.

The library was made by 5' RACE. TCRdb lists the instrument as Illumina HiSeq 2000. Template switching added a universal primer binding site, and the final cDNA carried a unique molecular identifier that allowed TCR cDNA molecules to be counted accurately. Specific primers in the conserved constant-segment region were used to synthesize first-strand cDNA for TCR alpha and beta chains. Each cDNA library was double barcoded, with a SMART-Mk sample barcode plus Illumina barcodes, to control for contamination. TruSeq adapter sequences along with Illumina sample barcodes were introduced in two successive PCR steps. The Illumina HiSeq platform was used with custom primers to sequence TCR alpha and beta cDNA libraries. Concerning the study's data processing: Unique molecular identifiers were extracted from raw reads with MiGEC, and CDR3 positions were determined with MiXCR. Recombination models were inferred per individual with the repgenHMM and IGoR tools using an EM algorithm. The analysis of shared clonotypes was done with the tcR package in R, with sharing normalized by the product of cloneset sizes. To study raw recombination without the effects of thymic and clonal selection, out-of-frame nonproductive sequences were analyzed. Through fastp at Q25 and MiXCR, TCRdb rebuilt clones from the public reads, retaining in-frame beta chains. A single entry per CDR3 protein holds the most common genes and DNA from its merged rows. TCRdb, rather than the study authors, made the V and J calls. This sample holds 250,000 to 300,000 distinct CDR3 sequences; roughly 9% were observed only once. The top ten hold about 7.1% of the sample.

Notes on this clonotype: Which antigen it targets is not known. Base qualities are not at hand, and no much larger clone is one base apart.

Every donor was a healthy Caucasian. The twin cohort consisted of three pairs of female monozygotic twins, all aged roughly 18 to 30 years. Positive isolation kits from Invitrogen were used to isolate the CD4+ and CD8+ T cell populations. These data were also reused for a study on yellow fever vaccine responses in identical twins. Drawing on the second study: According to the authors, the vaccine-induced T cell response in identical twins seemed to be partly convergent and partly specific to each individual. In identical twins, the study followed T cell clones that responded to the vaccine with precision.

Sequencing was performed on CD8+ T cells sorted from blood. The clonotype originates from a woman aged 18-35 years in good health.

Here the CDR3 is given as CASSELDGYNEQFF. The sequenced DNA: TGCGCCAGCAGTGAGCTTGACGGGTACAATGAGCAGTTCTTC. This chain joins TRBV10-1 to TRBJ2-1; no D segment can be confidently identified. From the cysteine up to the phenylalanine, the CDR3 has a length of 14 residues. Only CDR3 DNA remains: 42 bases, in frame from the first base. As encoded in the germline V gene (reference sequence), CDR1 is WNHNN while CDR2 is SYGVQD. The trim is 2 bases for V and 4 bases for J, with a gap of 9 bases between the germline ends.